This is a list of T cell receptor beta chains from one sample in a study of blood T cell repertoires in COVID-19. Assay: immunoSEQ multiplex PCR; the TCRdb copy retains only in-frame clones and omits some. The repertoire holds 96,000 or so clones, around 90% seen once, with roughly 4.2% in the top ten. Material for sequencing was peripheral blood. The source of these receptors is a human donor with COVID-19, enrolled during active disease. The donor label of this sample is uncertain. CDR3s include the opening cysteine and the closing phenylalanine or tryptophan. Each record gives: D gene, clone size, J gene, V gene, CDR3 DNA, CDR3 protein. The D gene is left open where the match is weak. Only some rows state a clone size, as once, few, many or a class for expanded clones.

D gene: NA; clone size: NA; J gene: TRBJ2-1; V gene: TRBV21-1; CDR3 DNA: TGTGCCAGCATCACGCCGAGGACTAGCGGGGGCGAATACAATGAGCAGTTCTTC; CDR3 protein: CASITPRTSGGEYNEQFF
D gene: NA; clone size: NA; J gene: TRBJ2-1; V gene: TRBV2; CDR3 DNA: TGTGCCAGCAGTGGCGGGGCAGGGATAGGTGAGCAGTTCTTC; CDR3 protein: CASSGGAGIGEQFF
D gene: NA; clone size: NA; J gene: TRBJ2-3; V gene: TRBV7-9; CDR3 DNA: TGTGCCAGCAGCCCCCCTAGCGAACACACAGATACGCAGTATTTT; CDR3 protein: CASSPPSEHTDTQYF
D gene: NA; clone size: NA; J gene: TRBJ2-5; V gene: TRBV7-9; CDR3 DNA: TGTGCCAGCAGCTTGGACACAGGGATGGAGACCCAGTACTTC; CDR3 protein: CASSLDTGMETQYF
D gene: NA; clone size: once; J gene: TRBJ2-1; V gene: TRBV6-2/TRBV6-3; CDR3 DNA: TGTGCCAGCAGTACAGAGCGGCCCACCTACAATGAGCAGTTCTTC; CDR3 protein: CASSTERPTYNEQFF
D gene: NA; clone size: NA; J gene: TRBJ2-2; V gene: TRBV10-1; CDR3 DNA: TGCGCCAGCAGTGATTCGGGGGGCGGCGGGGAGCTGTTTTTT; CDR3 protein: CASSDSGGGGELFF
D gene: NA; clone size: NA; J gene: TRBJ1-1; V gene: TRBV7-9; CDR3 DNA: TGTGCCAGCAGCCGTGGGTGGGGGCCGAACACTGAAGCTTTCTTT; CDR3 protein: CASSRGWGPNTEAFF
D gene: NA; clone size: NA; J gene: TRBJ2-1; V gene: TRBV4-3; CDR3 DNA: TGCGCCAGCAGCCAAGACACTAGCAGGAATGAGCAGTTCTTC; CDR3 protein: CASSQDTSRNEQFF
D gene: TRBD1; clone size: NA; J gene: TRBJ2-7; V gene: TRBV7-7; CDR3 DNA: TGTGCTAGCAGCAGATCCGGGACAGGTCAGGGAGAGCAGTACTTC; CDR3 protein: CASSRSGTGQGEQYF
D gene: NA; clone size: NA; J gene: TRBJ1-1; V gene: TRBV19; CDR3 DNA: TGTGCCAGTACCGGCGGCGGCAGGGGGAACACTGAAGCTTTCTTT; CDR3 protein: CASTGGGRGNTEAFF
D gene: NA; clone size: NA; J gene: TRBJ2-2; V gene: TRBV4-3; CDR3 DNA: TGCGCCAGCAGCCGCGCACTAGGGTCGGGGACCGGGGAGCTGTTTTTT; CDR3 protein: CASSRALGSGTGELFF
D gene: NA; clone size: NA; J gene: TRBJ1-1; V gene: TRBV5-1; CDR3 DNA: TGCGCCAGCAGCTTGGTGACGGGGGGTATTGCTTTCTTT; CDR3 protein: CASSLVTGGIAFF
D gene: TRBD2; clone size: NA; J gene: TRBJ2-7; V gene: TRBV28; CDR3 DNA: TGTGCCAGCAGTTTTTATCGGGGGGCCTACGAGCAGTACTTC; CDR3 protein: CASSFYRGAYEQYF
D gene: TRBD1; clone size: NA; J gene: TRBJ2-7; V gene: TRBV9; CDR3 DNA: TGTGCCAGCAGCGACCGGACAGGGGGCGCGCACGAGCAGTACTTC; CDR3 protein: CASSDRTGGAHEQYF
D gene: NA; clone size: NA; J gene: TRBJ1-6; V gene: TRBV3-1/TRBV3-2; CDR3 DNA: TGTGCCAGCAGCCAACAGGGATTTGCTTCACCCCTCCACTTT; CDR3 protein: CASSQQGFASPLHF
D gene: NA; clone size: NA; J gene: TRBJ1-3; V gene: TRBV7-6; CDR3 DNA: TGTGCCAGCAGCTCCCCTGCGACAAGTATTGGAAACACCATATATTTT; CDR3 protein: CASSSPATSIGNTIYF
D gene: NA; clone size: NA; J gene: TRBJ2-1; V gene: TRBV19; CDR3 DNA: TGTGCCAGTAGTATTTTTCCTTCCGATGAGCAGTTCTTC; CDR3 protein: CASSIFPSDEQFF
D gene: TRBD2; clone size: NA; J gene: TRBJ2-1; V gene: TRBV2; CDR3 DNA: TGTGCCAGCACTCTGACTAGCGGGAGCTACAATGAGCAGTTCTTC; CDR3 protein: CASTLTSGSYNEQFF
D gene: TRBD1; clone size: NA; J gene: TRBJ1-2; V gene: TRBV5-8; CDR3 DNA: TGTGCCAGCCTGCAAGGTCCGGGACAGAGAACTAACTATGGCTACACCTTC; CDR3 protein: CASLQGPGQRTNYGYTF
D gene: TRBD1; clone size: NA; J gene: TRBJ2-5; V gene: TRBV19; CDR3 DNA: TGTGCCAGTAGTATGCTCCGGGACAGTGGTAGGGAGACCCAGTACTTC; CDR3 protein: CASSMLRDSGRETQYF
D gene: TRBD2; clone size: NA; J gene: TRBJ2-1; V gene: TRBV3-1/TRBV3-2; CDR3 DNA: TGTGCCAGCAGCCCGTTAGCGGGAGTACGGAGTGAGCAGTTCTTC; CDR3 protein: CASSPLAGVRSEQFF
D gene: NA; clone size: NA; J gene: TRBJ1-1; V gene: TRBV19; CDR3 DNA: TGTGCCAGTAGTGCGGGACCGCTGAACACTGAAGCTTTCTTT; CDR3 protein: CASSAGPLNTEAFF
D gene: NA; clone size: NA; J gene: TRBJ2-7; V gene: TRBV11-3; CDR3 DNA: TGTGCCAGCAGCTTATACCAGATCTACGAGCAGTACTTC; CDR3 protein: CASSLYQIYEQYF
D gene: NA; clone size: few; J gene: TRBJ1-1; V gene: TRBV6-5; CDR3 DNA: TGTGCCAGCAAGGGCAATTGGGGACATGAGGCTTTCTTT; CDR3 protein: CASKGNWGHEAFF
D gene: NA; clone size: NA; J gene: TRBJ1-1; V gene: TRBV6-6; CDR3 DNA: TGTGCCAGCAGAAAGAAGGGGCCGGTCGAAGCTTTCTTT; CDR3 protein: CASRKKGPVEAFF
D gene: NA; clone size: NA; J gene: TRBJ2-1; V gene: TRBV18; CDR3 DNA: TGTGCCAGCTCACCACCTGACAGCTACAATGAGCAGTTCTTC; CDR3 protein: CASSPPDSYNEQFF
D gene: TRBD2; clone size: NA; J gene: TRBJ2-7; V gene: TRBV2; CDR3 DNA: TGTGCCAGCATATACGGCGGGGGACCCTACGAGCAGTACTTC; CDR3 protein: CASIYGGGPYEQYF
D gene: NA; clone size: few; J gene: TRBJ1-1; V gene: TRBV3-1/TRBV3-2; CDR3 DNA: TGTGCCAGCAGCCAAAACCCTCTACGACTAGGGAACACTGAAGCTTTCTTT; CDR3 protein: CASSQNPLRLGNTEAFF
D gene: NA; clone size: NA; J gene: TRBJ1-4; V gene: TRBV7-9; CDR3 DNA: TGTGCCAGCAGCTTTGGAGAGACCAGCCTGGCAACTAATGAAAAACTGTTTTTT; CDR3 protein: CASSFGETSLATNEKLFF
D gene: NA; clone size: NA; J gene: TRBJ2-7; V gene: TRBV6-1; CDR3 DNA: TGTGCCAGCAGTGAACAGTGGGGAGACACCTACGAGCAGTACTTC; CDR3 protein: CASSEQWGDTYEQYF
D gene: NA; clone size: NA; J gene: TRBJ1-2; V gene: TRBV3-1/TRBV3-2; CDR3 DNA: TGTGCCAGCAGCCAAAACTTAGGGGATAACTATGGCTACACCTTC; CDR3 protein: CASSQNLGDNYGYTF
D gene: TRBD1; clone size: NA; J gene: TRBJ2-6; V gene: TRBV19; CDR3 DNA: TGTGCCAGTGGACAGGGCGGCACTTCTGGGGCCAACGTCCTGACTTTC; CDR3 protein: CASGQGGTSGANVLTF
D gene: NA; clone size: NA; J gene: TRBJ2-5; V gene: TRBV6-5; CDR3 DNA: TGTGCCAGCAGTTTGGGTAGCACCCAAGAGACCCAGTACTTC; CDR3 protein: CASSLGSTQETQYF
D gene: NA; clone size: NA; J gene: TRBJ1-1; V gene: TRBV30; CDR3 DNA: TGTGCCTGGGCTGGGAACGGACTCGAAGCTTTCTTT; CDR3 protein: CAWAGNGLEAFF
D gene: TRBD1; clone size: NA; J gene: TRBJ2-3; V gene: TRBV30; CDR3 DNA: TGTGCCTGGAGTGTCCCCGGGACAGGGAGCACAGATACGCAGTATTTT; CDR3 protein: CAWSVPGTGSTDTQYF